This is a list of T cell receptor beta chains from one sample in a study of T cell changes during pregnancy in multiple sclerosis. Clones were sequenced by immunoSEQ multiplex PCR, and TCRdb holds only the in-frame ones, with some missing. Among more than 60,000 clones listed, 91% were seen once. Sequences were derived from peripheral blood, sampled in the second trimester of pregnancy. Receptors were obtained from a female donor with multiple sclerosis, enrolled in a pregnancy study. CDR3s include the opening cysteine and the closing phenylalanine or tryptophan. The D gene is left open where the match is weak. Clone size is stated in some rows and not others, as once, few, many or a class when expanded.

v_gene	abundance	d_gene	j_gene	CDR3aa	CDR3nt
TRBV6-5	-	-	TRBJ1-5	CASSLTSLAASQHF	TGTGCCAGCAGTCTCACATCGTTGGCGGCCTCCCAGCATTTT
TRBV6-1	once	-	TRBJ1-1	CASSNGQNTEAFF	TGTGCCAGCAGCAACGGACAGAACACTGAAGCTTTCTTT
TRBV18	-	-	TRBJ1-2	CASSPVRAGSSYGYTF	TGTGCCAGCTCACCGGTGAGGGCCGGGAGCTCCTATGGCTACACCTTC
TRBV19	-	-	TRBJ1-5	CASSIGQFSNQPQHF	TGTGCCAGTAGTATAGGCCAGTTTAGCAATCAGCCCCAGCATTTT
TRBV28	-	-	TRBJ2-3	CASIFRQGTDTQYF	TGTGCCAGCATTTTCCGGCAGGGGACAGATACGCAGTATTTT
TRBV19	-	-	TRBJ2-2	CASSPHTDTGELFF	TGTGCCAGTAGTCCCCATACAGACACCGGGGAGCTGTTTTTT
TRBV5-1	-	-	TRBJ2-5	CASEKGAATGGQETQYF	TGCGCCAGCGAAAAGGGGGCCGCCACGGGAGGGCAAGAGACCCAGTACTTC
TRBV30	-	-	TRBJ2-7	CAWEPGPGDEQYF	TGTGCCTGGGAACCGGGGCCAGGGGACGAGCAGTACTTC
TRBV5-1	-	TRBD2	TRBJ2-3	CASSLKTSGWVDTQYF	TGCGCCAGCAGCTTAAAGACTAGCGGGTGGGTCGATACGCAGTATTTT
TRBV27	-	-	TRBJ1-1	CASSIPAPRSPNTEAFF	TGTGCCAGCTCAATTCCGGCCCCTAGGTCCCCGAACACTGAAGCTTTCTTT
TRBV18	once	TRBD2	TRBJ2-7	CASSPRAGLSYEQYF	TGTGCCAGCTCACCACGAGCGGGGCTCTCCTACGAGCAGTACTTC
TRBV19	-	-	TRBJ1-4	CASRRRDDAENWILFF	TGTGCCAGTAGACGCAGGGATGATGCCGAAAATTGGATACTGTTTTTT
TRBV6-5	-	TRBD2	TRBJ2-1	CASSRSGRAYNEQFF	TGTGCCAGCAGTCGCAGCGGGAGGGCCTACAATGAGCAGTTCTTC
TRBV19	-	-	TRBJ1-1	CATLRWNEAFF	TGTGCCACCCTGAGGTGGAATGAAGCTTTCTTT
TRBV11-2	-	TRBD2	TRBJ2-3	CASSTGLAGFFGLTDTQYF	TGTGCCAGCAGTACGGGACTAGCGGGATTTTTCGGCCTCACAGATACGCAGTATTTT
TRBV6-1	-	TRBD1	TRBJ2-5	CASSENRGTQYF	TGTGCCAGCAGTGAAAACAGGGGGACCCAGTACTTC
TRBV19	few	-	TRBJ2-3	CASSMRLHTDTQYF	TGTGCCAGTAGTATGAGACTGCACACAGATACGCAGTATTTT
TRBV19	-	-	TRBJ2-2	CASKAPGQNTGELFF	TGTGCCAGTAAGGCCCCGGGACAGAACACCGGGGAGCTGTTTTTT
TRBV7-6	-	TRBD1	TRBJ2-1	CASSSPGTGRGNEQFF	TGTGCCAGCAGCTCCCCAGGGACAGGGAGAGGCAATGAGCAGTTCTTC
TRBV5-6	-	-	TRBJ2-1	CASSLALWGQFF	TGTGCCAGCAGCTTGGCCCTCTGGGGCCAGTTCTTC
TRBV7-8	-	-	TRBJ2-7	CASSLFGRTATYEQYF	TGTGCCAGCAGCTTATTTGGACGGACAGCAACCTACGAGCAGTACTTC
TRBV7-2	-	TRBD2	TRBJ2-3	CASSLVGLAGGNTDTQYF	TGTGCCAGCAGCTTAGTGGGACTAGCGGGGGGTAACACAGATACGCAGTATTTT
TRBV6-5	-	-	TRBJ2-5	CASSYQGQETQYF	TGTGCCAGCAGTTACCAGGGTCAAGAGACCCAGTACTTC
TRBV7-9	-	TRBD1	TRBJ1-1	CASSPQGVMNTEAFF	TGTGCCAGCAGCCCCCAGGGGGTAATGAACACTGAAGCTTTCTTT
TRBV18	-	TRBD2	TRBJ2-7	CASSPGSLAGGSYEQYF	TGTGCCAGCTCACCTGGCTCACTAGCGGGAGGATCCTACGAGCAGTACTTC
TRBV5-1	-	-	TRBJ1-1	CASSSAGVSTEAFF	TGCGCCAGCAGCTCAGCAGGGGTAAGCACTGAAGCTTTCTTT
TRBV9	-	-	TRBJ2-7	CASSVGGQFFYEQYF	TGTGCCAGCAGCGTGGGCGGACAGTTTTTCTACGAGCAGTACTTC
TRBV2	-	-	TRBJ2-7	CASSDVTYEQYF	TGTGCCAGCAGTGACGTAACCTACGAGCAGTACTTC
TRBV10-3	-	-	TRBJ2-7	CAISVMGRASSYEQYF	TGTGCCATCAGTGTTATGGGCAGGGCAAGCTCCTACGAGCAGTACTTC
TRBV5-4	few	TRBD1	TRBJ2-5	CASSLNRGPETQYF	TGTGCCAGCAGCCTAAACAGGGGGCCAGAGACCCAGTACTTC
TRBV5-5	-	-	TRBJ1-6	CASSWGQGSYNSPLHF	TGTGCCAGCAGCTGGGGGCAGGGTTCCTATAATTCACCCCTCCACTTT
TRBV6-1	-	TRBD1	TRBJ1-5	CASSWTGHSNQPQHF	TGTGCCAGCAGTTGGACAGGGCATAGCAATCAGCCCCAGCATTTT
TRBV2	-	TRBD1	TRBJ1-3	CASSETGGSGNTIYF	TGTGCCAGCAGTGAAACAGGGGGCTCTGGAAACACCATATATTTT
TRBV7-9	-	-	TRBJ1-2	CASSPGVGKSSYGYTF	TGTGCCAGCAGCCCAGGGGTCGGGAAATCATCCTATGGCTACACCTTC
TRBV2	-	TRBD2	TRBJ2-7	CASSLAVVGEQYF	TGTGCCAGCAGTCTAGCGGTGGTGGGCGAGCAGTACTTC
TRBV19	once	TRBD2	TRBJ2-3	CASSIASGSTDTQYF	TGTGCCAGTAGTATCGCTAGCGGAAGCACAGATACGCAGTATTTT
TRBV5-5	-	-	TRBJ1-2	CASSWGGAPGNGYTF	TGTGCCAGCAGCTGGGGGGGGGCTCCCGGAAATGGCTACACCTTC
TRBV30	-	TRBD1	TRBJ1-5	CAWSHRGQARNQPQHF	TGTGCCTGGAGCCATCGCGGACAGGCGCGTAATCAGCCCCAGCATTTT
TRBV5-1	-	-	TRBJ1-3	CASRGTAGNTIYF	TGCGCCAGCAGAGGGACTGCTGGAAACACCATATATTTT
TRBV7-2	-	-	TRBJ2-3	CASSTPSTDTQYF	TGTGCCAGCAGCACTCCTAGCACAGATACGCAGTATTTT
TRBV6-5	-	TRBD1	TRBJ2-7	CASSYFRQGGEQYF	TGTGCCAGCAGTTACTTTCGACAGGGGGGCGAGCAGTACTTC
TRBV10-3	-	-	TRBJ1-4	CAIRFVQVEKLFF	TGTGCCATCAGGTTTGTACAGGTGGAAAAACTGTTTTTT
TRBV6-6	-	TRBD1	TRBJ2-7	CASSLRDRVNEQYF	TGTGCCAGCAGCCTCCGGGACAGGGTGAACGAGCAGTACTTC
TRBV5-6	-	-	TRBJ2-7	CASSSTGLLYEQYF	TGTGCCAGCAGCTCTACAGGGCTGCTCTACGAGCAGTACTTC
TRBV5-1	-	-	TRBJ2-3	CASSFRPAARGHTDTQYF	TGCGCCAGCAGCTTCCGCCCCGCTGCCAGGGGCCACACAGATACGCAGTATTTT
TRBV30	-	TRBD1	TRBJ1-5	CAWDREGNQPQHF	TGTGCCTGGGACAGGGAAGGCAATCAGCCCCAGCATTTT
TRBV6-5	-	TRBD1	TRBJ2-2	CASSLWGGQGRLFF	TGTGCCAGCAGTTTGTGGGGTGGACAGGGGCGGCTGTTTTTT
TRBV5-1	-	TRBD1	TRBJ1-2	CASRETGGFGYTF	TGCGCCAGCAGAGAGACAGGGGGCTTTGGCTACACCTTC